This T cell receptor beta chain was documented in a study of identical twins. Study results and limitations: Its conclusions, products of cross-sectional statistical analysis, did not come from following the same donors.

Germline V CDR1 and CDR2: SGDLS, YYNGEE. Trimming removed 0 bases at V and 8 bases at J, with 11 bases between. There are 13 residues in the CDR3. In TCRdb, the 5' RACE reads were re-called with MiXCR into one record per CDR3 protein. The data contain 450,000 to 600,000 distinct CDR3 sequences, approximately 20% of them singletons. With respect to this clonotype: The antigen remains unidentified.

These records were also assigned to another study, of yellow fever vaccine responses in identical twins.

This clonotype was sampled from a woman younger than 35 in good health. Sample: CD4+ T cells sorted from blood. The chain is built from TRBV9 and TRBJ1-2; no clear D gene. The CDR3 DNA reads TGTGCCAGCAGCGTAGCGGAGGGAGAGGGCTACACCTTC. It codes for CASSVAEGEGYTF.